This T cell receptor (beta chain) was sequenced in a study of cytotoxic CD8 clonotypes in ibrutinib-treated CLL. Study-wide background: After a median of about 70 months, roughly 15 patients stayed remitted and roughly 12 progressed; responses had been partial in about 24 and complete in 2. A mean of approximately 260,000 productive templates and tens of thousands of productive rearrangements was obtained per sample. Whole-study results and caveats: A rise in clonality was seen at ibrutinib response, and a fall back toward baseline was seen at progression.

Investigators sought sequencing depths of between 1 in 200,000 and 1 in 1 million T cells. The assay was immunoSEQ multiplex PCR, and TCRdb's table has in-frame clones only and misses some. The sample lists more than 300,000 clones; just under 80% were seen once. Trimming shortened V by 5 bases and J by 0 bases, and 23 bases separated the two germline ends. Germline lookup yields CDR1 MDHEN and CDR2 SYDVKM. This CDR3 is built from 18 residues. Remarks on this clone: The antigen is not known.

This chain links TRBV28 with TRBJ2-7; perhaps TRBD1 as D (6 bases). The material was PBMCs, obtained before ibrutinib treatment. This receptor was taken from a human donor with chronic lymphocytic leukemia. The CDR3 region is CASSRGPGVDLSSYEQYF. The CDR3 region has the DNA TGTGCCAGCAGTCGTGGGCCAGGGGTCGACCTCAGCTCCTACGAGCAGTACTTC.